A selection of T cell receptor beta chains follows, all from one sample in a study of T cell responses to AZD1222 COVID-19 vaccine. Sequenced by immunoSEQ multiplex PCR; TCRdb stores in-frame clones only, minus some. Counted here are 120,000 to 150,000 clones, 88% occurring once; the ten biggest clones make up around 5%. Sequences were derived from peripheral blood, sampled 28 days after the second dose of the MenACWY control vaccine. The receptors were gathered from an adult who received the MenACWY meningococcal vaccine as a control. Both conserved end residues are part of each CDR3. Fields, in order: V gene, D gene, J gene, clone size, CDR3 protein, CDR3 DNA. A D gene is named only where the DNA matches it firmly. A row's size may be missing; if present it is once, few, many or a size class.

TRBV27,-,TRBJ1-6,-,CASREGWNSPLHF,TGTGCCAGCAGGGAGGGGTGGAATTCACCCCTCCACTTT
TRBV4-1,-,TRBJ1-5,-,CASSRAAINSNQPQHF,TGCGCCAGCAGCCGAGCGGCTATTAATAGCAATCAGCCCCAGCATTTT
TRBV18,-,TRBJ2-3,-,CASSPPTADTQYF,TGTGCCAGCTCACCACCCACCGCAGATACGCAGTATTTT
TRBV21-1,-,TRBJ2-3,-,CASSKATRHYTDTQYF,TGTGCCAGCAGCAAAGCTACCAGGCATTACACAGATACGCAGTATTTT
TRBV9,-,TRBJ2-4,-,CASSVDRWQLAKNIQYF,TGTGCCAGCAGCGTAGATCGTTGGCAGCTAGCCAAAAACATTCAGTACTTC
TRBV3-1/TRBV3-2,-,TRBJ1-1,-,CASSRGTPLRAAFF,TGTGCCAGCAGCCGAGGGACCCCCCTCCGAGCAGCTTTCTTT
TRBV7-2,-,TRBJ1-2,-,CASSPHGNYGYTF,TGTGCCAGCAGCCCCCACGGGAACTATGGCTACACCTTC
TRBV6-5,TRBD1,TRBJ1-5,-,CATTDRGPNQPQHF,TGTGCCACCACGGACAGGGGCCCCAATCAGCCCCAGCATTTT
TRBV4-3,-,TRBJ1-2,-,CASSQEQGNYGYTF,TGCGCCAGCAGCCAAGAACAGGGCAACTATGGCTACACCTTC
TRBV3-1/TRBV3-2,TRBD1,TRBJ1-6,-,CASSTRQGNSPLHF,TGTGCCAGCAGCACCCGACAGGGCAATTCACCCCTCCACTTT
TRBV5-4,-,TRBJ1-5,-,CASSLGGADQPQHF,TGTGCCAGCAGCTTGGGAGGGGCCGATCAGCCCCAGCATTTT
TRBV7-2,TRBD1,TRBJ1-1,once,CASTSDRMNTEAFF,TGTGCCAGCACCTCGGACAGGATGAACACTGAAGCTTTCTTT
TRBV27,-,TRBJ1-1,-,CASSSGGLNTEAFF,TGTGCCAGCAGTTCAGGCGGGTTGAACACTGAAGCTTTCTTT
TRBV5-5,TRBD1,TRBJ2-2,-,CASSPSLATGGFTGELFF,TGTGCCAGCAGCCCAAGCCTCGCGACAGGGGGCTTCACCGGGGAGCTGTTTTTT
TRBV7-2,-,TRBJ2-3,-,CASSLSGTDTQYF,TGTGCCAGCAGCTTATCTGGCACAGATACGCAGTATTTT
TRBV6-4,-,TRBJ1-5,few,CASSETGNQPQHF,TGTGCCAGCAGTGAGACCGGCAATCAGCCCCAGCATTTT
TRBV5-1,-,TRBJ2-7,-,CASSLEAVDEQYF,TGCGCCAGCAGCTTGGAGGCTGTCGACGAGCAGTACTTC
TRBV3-1/TRBV3-2,TRBD1,TRBJ1-1,-,CASSQEDRVAFF,TGTGCCAGCAGCCAAGAGGACAGGGTTGCTTTCTTT
TRBV7-9,TRBD1,TRBJ2-1,-,CASSIRDSSYNEQFF,TGTGCCAGCAGCATCCGGGACAGCTCCTACAATGAGCAGTTCTTC
TRBV11-3,-,TRBJ2-2,once,CASSLVSNTGELFF,TGTGCCAGCAGCTTAGTCAGTAACACCGGGGAGCTGTTTTTT